The rows below give T cell receptor beta chains drawn from one sample of a study of T cell clusters in autoimmune cytopenias. After re-calling the multiplex PCR reads, TCRdb lists one entry per CDR3 protein, DNA absent. The table for this sample gives roughly 1,400 distinct CDR3 sequences. This same sample was also taken into another study, of T cell repertoires in aging, cancer and after chemotherapy.

The specimen was peripheral blood. The source is a human donor with chronic lymphocytic leukemia. Each CDR3 is given with its conserved first and last residue. Fields, in order: clone size, J gene, V gene, CDR3 protein. Clone sizes are shown as once, few, many, or a class for an expanded clone.

abundance: medium-sized; j_gene: TRBJ1-2; v_gene: TRBV7-9; CDR3aa: CASSRAMGYTF
abundance: medium-sized; j_gene: TRBJ2-1; v_gene: TRBV19; CDR3aa: CASSILGGGEWNEQFF
abundance: medium-sized; j_gene: TRBJ1-1; v_gene: TRBV20-1; CDR3aa: CSAREVGMREAFF